The TCR beta chain under discussion was sequenced for a study of blood T cell repertoires in COVID-19 (dated by TCRdb to between 2020 and 2021). About the study as a whole: Collaborator samples came from the United States, Italy and Spain and covered acute and convalescent phases of COVID-19. The prospective study material was composed of cDNA or gDNA derived from T cells, B-cell-depleted T cells, or PBMCs. Subjects who had been exposed to COVID-19, were actively infected with it, or had recovered from it provided the deeply sampled blood TCRbeta repertoires that made up the dataset. The repertoires were made available in a free public database intended to serve as a resource for research on the immune response to SARS-CoV-2. Samples were obtained from the ongoing ImmuneRACE study (first 160 participants) and from roughly 1,300 subjects provided by 6 global collaborators. A de-identified subject ID, COVID-19 status, age in years and sex were almost always included in the sample metadata. Where available, HLA class I and class II types were taken from metadata supplied by the sample provider and were not determined by assay-based typing. The research as a whole found: The quantity of clinical and demographic metadata differed by source and by participant and was supplied without curation.

In Seattle, one collaborating source enrolled patients while the infection was active and tracked those patients longitudinally over the course of disease. Each collaborating institution followed its own protocols to collect whole blood in K2EDTA tubes. For TCRbeta analysis, collaborators shipped samples in one of three forms: frozen whole blood, isolated PBMCs, or DNA extracted from either of those sample types. The immunoSEQ Assay, a bias-controlled multiplex PCR, was used to amplify TCRbeta CDR3 regions from genomic DNA. For the original study's pipeline: The number of nucleated cells in each sample was estimated by amplification of reference gene primers within the assay. To quantify the absolute abundance of each unique TCRbeta CDR3 rearrangement, sequence reads were collapsed and filtered. For each sample, productive Simpson clonality was calculated as the square root of Simpson's diversity index across productive rearrangements. TCRdb took this table from immuneACCESS and kept in-frame rearrangements with V and J called. Such tables lack part of the clones; where checked against another copy, unresolved V genes explain under half of the gap, and the rest is unexplained. The V and J calls and clone size come from that table; D and trimming were worked out from the DNA. In this sample the table shows 200,000 to 300,000 clones, about 91% of which occur a single time. The top ten hold under 3% of the sample.

A remark on this clone: No cognate antigen has been identified for it. Base qualities are not recorded, but no much larger clone differs from it by a single base.

From a lookup of the germline V gene (reference sequence), CDR1 and CDR2 are PRHDT and FYEKMQ. The V end loses 5 bases and the J end loses 7 bases, and a stretch of 14 bases separates them. The CDR3 sequence holds 14 residues, the cysteine and phenylalanine included. Of the read, only the CDR3 DNA is kept; its 42 bases are in frame from base 1. The chain uses TRBV13 and TRBJ2-2; perhaps TRBD2 is the D gene, with 5 bases matching. Material for sequencing was peripheral blood. The TCR was taken from a person between 18 and 35 years old with COVID-19, enrolled during active disease. The CDR3 reads as follows: CASSPWRADGELFF. The base sequence is TGTGCCAGCAGCCCGTGGCGGGCCGACGGGGAGCTGTTTTTT.